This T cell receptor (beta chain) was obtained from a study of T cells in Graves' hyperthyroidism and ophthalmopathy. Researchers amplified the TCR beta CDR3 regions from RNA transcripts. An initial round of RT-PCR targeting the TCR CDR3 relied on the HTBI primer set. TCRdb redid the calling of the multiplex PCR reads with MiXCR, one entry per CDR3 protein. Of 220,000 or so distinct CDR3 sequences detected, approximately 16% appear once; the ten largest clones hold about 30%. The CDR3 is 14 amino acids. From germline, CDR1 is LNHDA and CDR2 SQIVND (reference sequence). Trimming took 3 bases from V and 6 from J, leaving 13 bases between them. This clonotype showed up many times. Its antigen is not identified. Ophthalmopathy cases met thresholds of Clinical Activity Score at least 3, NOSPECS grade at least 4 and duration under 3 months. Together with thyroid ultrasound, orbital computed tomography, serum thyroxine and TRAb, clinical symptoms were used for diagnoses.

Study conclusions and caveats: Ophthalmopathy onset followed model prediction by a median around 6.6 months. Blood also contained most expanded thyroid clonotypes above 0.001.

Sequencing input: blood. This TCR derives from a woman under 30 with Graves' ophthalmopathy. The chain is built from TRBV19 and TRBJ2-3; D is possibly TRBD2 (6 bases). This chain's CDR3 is CASSIQLAYDTQYF. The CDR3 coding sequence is TGTGCCAGTAGTATTCAACTAGCATACGATACGCAGTATTTT.